This is a list of T cell receptor beta chains from one sample in a study of blood T cell repertoires in COVID-19. TCRdb's copy holds only in-frame clones and misses some; the assay was immunoSEQ multiplex PCR. The sample carries over 200,000 clones, more than 65% recorded once. The specimen sequenced was peripheral blood. Every receptor here comes from a woman older than 75 with acute or convalescent COVID-19. Each CDR3 is given with its conserved first and last residue. D genes are given only for firm matches. Some rows mark clone size as missing; the rest say once, few, many or name a class of expanded clone.

TRBV7-2,.,.,TRBJ1-2,CASSSTRGADGYTF,TGTGCCAGCAGCTCAACCCGGGGGGCCGATGGCTACACCTTC
TRBV27,.,.,TRBJ1-3,CASTNSPGGNTIYF,TGTGCCAGCACCAACTCGCCGGGTGGAAACACCATATATTTT
TRBV6-5,.,.,TRBJ1-3,CASSVRSSGNTIYF,TGTGCCAGTTCTGTCCGGAGCTCTGGAAACACCATATATTTT
TRBV5-1,.,TRBD2,TRBJ2-3,CASSLGSGGAVTDTQYF,TGCGCCAGCAGCTTGGGTAGCGGGGGGGCCGTCACAGATACGCAGTATTTT
TRBV19,.,.,TRBJ1-2,CASSIDRQGGSSF,TGTGCCAGTAGTATAGATCGTCAGGGAGGGTCGTCCTTC
TRBV6-4,.,TRBD2,TRBJ2-2,CASSGGGSTGELFF,TGTGCCAGCAGTGGCGGGGGATCCACCGGGGAGCTGTTTTTT
TRBV2,.,TRBD1,TRBJ2-1,CASRDRSSYNEQFF,TGTGCCAGCAGGGACAGGAGCTCCTACAATGAGCAGTTCTTC
TRBV7-8,once,.,TRBJ2-5,CASSLNSQETQYF,TGTGCCAGCAGCTTAAACAGCCAAGAGACCCAGTACTTC
TRBV3-1/TRBV3-2,.,TRBD1,TRBJ1-4,CASSPFPPTGTGREKLFF,TGTGCCAGCAGCCCCTTCCCACCTACCGGGACAGGGCGCGAAAAACTGTTTTTT
TRBV25-1,.,.,TRBJ2-1,CASSEFIARGEQFF,TGTGCCAGCAGTGAGTTTATTGCGCGCGGTGAGCAGTTCTTC
TRBV5-1,.,TRBD2,TRBJ2-3,CASSWGLAGGRSTDTQYF,TGCGCCAGCAGCTGGGGACTAGCGGGGGGGAGGAGCACAGATACGCAGTATTTT
TRBV27,.,.,TRBJ2-7,CASRWAGQDYEQYF,TGTGCCAGCAGGTGGGCTGGGCAGGACTACGAGCAGTACTTC
TRBV3-1/TRBV3-2,.,.,TRBJ1-2,CASSQPGFLNGYTF,TGTGCCAGCAGCCAACCAGGGTTTTTGAATGGCTACACCTTC
TRBV5-6,few,TRBD2,TRBJ2-3,CASSLRTSGIGTDTQYF,TGTGCCAGCAGCTTGCGGACTAGCGGGATCGGCACAGATACGCAGTATTTT
TRBV6-1,.,.,TRBJ2-2,CASSESGTGELFF,TGTGCCAGCAGTGAATCAGGGACCGGGGAGCTGTTTTTT
TRBV5-1,.,.,TRBJ2-1,CASVSDSASYNEQFF,TGCGCCAGCGTCTCAGACAGTGCCTCCTACAATGAGCAGTTCTTC
TRBV4-2,.,TRBD2,TRBJ2-7,CASSQITSGGTKQYF,TGTGCCAGCAGCCAGATTACTAGCGGGGGGACCAAGCAGTACTTC
TRBV7-2,few,TRBD1,TRBJ1-6,CASSMGTASPLHF,TGTGCCAGCAGCATGGGGACAGCATCACCCCTCCACTTT
TRBV18,.,TRBD1,TRBJ1-2,CASSRVQGGYYGYTF,TGTGCCAGCTCACGAGTTCAGGGGGGTTACTATGGCTACACCTTC
TRBV28,.,TRBD1,TRBJ2-2,CASSPHSWTGPFNPGELFF,TGTGCCAGCAGTCCGCACTCGTGGACAGGGCCGTTTAATCCCGGGGAGCTGTTTTTT
TRBV19,.,.,TRBJ2-1,CASSIGGGPYNEQFF,TGTGCCAGCAGTATAGGTGGGGGCCCCTACAATGAGCAGTTCTTC
TRBV5-1,few,.,TRBJ2-1,CASSYSVGGLVNEQFF,TGCGCCAGCAGCTACTCGGTGGGGGGGCTCGTCAATGAGCAGTTCTTC
TRBV3-1/TRBV3-2,once,TRBD1,TRBJ1-1,CASSPGQGTAEAFF,TGTGCCAGCAGCCCAGGACAGGGGACCGCTGAAGCTTTCTTT
TRBV6-5,few,.,TRBJ1-5,CASSSVVNQPQHF,TGTGCCAGCAGTTCGGTAGTGAATCAGCCCCAGCATTTT
TRBV2,once,TRBD1,TRBJ2-1,CASTSDRFMAGDEQFF,TGTGCCAGCACATCGGACAGGTTTATGGCTGGTGATGAGCAGTTCTTC
TRBV6-5,few,TRBD1,TRBJ1-1,CASILTGELNTEAFF,TGTGCCAGCATCTTGACAGGGGAGCTGAACACTGAAGCTTTCTTT
TRBV6-6,.,.,TRBJ1-5,CASSYSSQQPQHF,TGTGCCAGCAGTTACTCGAGCCAACAGCCCCAGCATTTT
TRBV5-4,.,TRBD1,TRBJ2-3,CASSPEGQGTDTQYF,TGTGCCAGCAGCCCCGAAGGACAGGGCACAGATACGCAGTATTTT
TRBV6-5,.,.,TRBJ2-1,CASTPGARNEQFF,TGTGCCAGCACCCCAGGGGCGAGAAATGAGCAGTTCTTC
TRBV5-1,.,.,TRBJ1-3,CASSLAGGVRGNTIYF,TGCGCCAGCAGCTTGGCTGGCGGCGTGAGAGGAAACACCATATATTTT
TRBV11-2,.,TRBD1,TRBJ1-1,CASSRQGTMNTEAFF,TGTGCCAGCAGCCGACAGGGTACGATGAACACTGAAGCTTTCTTT
TRBV6-1,.,.,TRBJ1-6,CASSELGHMYNSPLHF,TGTGCCAGCAGTGAATTGGGACACATGTATAATTCACCCCTCCACTTT
TRBV6-5,.,TRBD2,TRBJ2-1,CETHLAAGSYNEQFF,TGCGAAACACACCTAGCGGCCGGCTCCTACAATGAGCAGTTCTTC
TRBV6-6,.,TRBD1,TRBJ2-5,CASSYSTGTAISQYF,TGTGCCAGCAGTTACTCGACCGGGACAGCCATTTCCCAGTACTTC
TRBV12-3/TRBV12-4,.,.,TRBJ2-7,CASSWAASYEQYF,TGTGCCAGCAGTTGGGCCGCTTCCTACGAGCAGTACTTC
TRBV23-1,.,.,TRBJ1-4,CASSRSRWRNNEKLFF,TGCGCCAGCAGTCGGTCAAGATGGAGAAATAATGAAAAACTGTTTTTT
TRBV6-5,few,.,TRBJ1-1,CASSSTGWTVGTEAFF,TGTGCCAGCAGTTCCACAGGGTGGACGGTTGGCACTGAAGCTTTCTTT
TRBV5-4,.,.,TRBJ2-1,CASSLDGNEQFF,TGTGCCAGCAGCTTGGACGGCAATGAGCAGTTCTTC
TRBV3-1/TRBV3-2,.,.,TRBJ2-7,CASSQDQDLVYEQYF,TGTGCCAGCAGCCAAGACCAAGATCTAGTGTACGAGCAGTACTTC
TRBV6-5,.,.,TRBJ1-5,CASRPDRRDQPQHF,TGTGCCAGCAGACCCGACAGACGAGATCAGCCCCAGCATTTT
TRBV10-1,.,TRBD1,TRBJ1-5,CASSERDRVGNQPQHF,TGCGCCAGCAGTGAGCGGGACAGGGTGGGCAATCAGCCCCAGCATTTT
TRBV5-1,.,TRBD2,TRBJ2-5,CASSFLGLAEETQYF,TGCGCCAGCAGCTTCCTAGGACTAGCCGAAGAGACCCAGTACTTC
TRBV5-1,.,.,TRBJ2-3,CASSSSNTDTQYF,TGCGCCAGCAGCTCGAGCAACACAGATACGCAGTATTTT
TRBV5-4,many,.,TRBJ2-5,CASSLGQGRGQETQYF,TGTGCCAGCAGCTTGGGGCAGGGAAGGGGGCAAGAGACCCAGTACTTC
TRBV7-2,.,.,TRBJ2-1,CASSFSRGTYNEQFF,TGTGCCAGCAGCTTCTCTAGGGGAACCTACAATGAGCAGTTCTTC
TRBV19,.,.,TRBJ1-5,CASNGGGEAYSNQPQHF,TGTGCCAGTAATGGGGGAGGGGAGGCGTACAGCAATCAGCCCCAGCATTTT
TRBV14,.,.,TRBJ2-1,CASSSARGANLGEQFF,TGTGCCAGCAGCTCCGCCAGGGGGGCTAATTTAGGTGAGCAGTTCTTC
TRBV19,.,TRBD2,TRBJ2-5,CASSIGTSGSHQETQYF,TGTGCCAGTAGTATAGGGACTAGCGGGAGCCATCAAGAGACCCAGTACTTC